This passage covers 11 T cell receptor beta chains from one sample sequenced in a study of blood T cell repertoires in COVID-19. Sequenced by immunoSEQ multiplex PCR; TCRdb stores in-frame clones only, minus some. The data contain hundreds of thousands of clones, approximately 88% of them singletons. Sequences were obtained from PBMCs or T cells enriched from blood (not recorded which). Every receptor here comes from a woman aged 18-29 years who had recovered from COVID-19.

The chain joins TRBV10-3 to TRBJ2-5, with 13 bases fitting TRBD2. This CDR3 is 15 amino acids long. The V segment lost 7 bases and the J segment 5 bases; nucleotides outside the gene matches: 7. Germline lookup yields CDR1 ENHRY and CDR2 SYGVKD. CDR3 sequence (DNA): TGTGCCATCAAACCGACTAGCGGGGGGTCCGAGACCCAGTACTTC. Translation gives CAIKPTSGGSETQYF.

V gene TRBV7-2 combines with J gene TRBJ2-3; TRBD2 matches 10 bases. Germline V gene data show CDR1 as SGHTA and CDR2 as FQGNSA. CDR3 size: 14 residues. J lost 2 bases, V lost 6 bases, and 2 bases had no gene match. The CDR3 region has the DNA TGTGCCAGCAGACTAGCGGGGTTCACAGATACGCAGTATTTT. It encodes CASRLAGFTDTQYF.

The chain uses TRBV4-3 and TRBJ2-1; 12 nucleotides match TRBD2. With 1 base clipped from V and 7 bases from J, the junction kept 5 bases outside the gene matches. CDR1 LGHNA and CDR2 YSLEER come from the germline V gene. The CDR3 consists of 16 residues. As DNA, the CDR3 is TGCGCCAGCAGCCAAGTGGCTAGCGGGGGGGGGAATGAGCAGTTCTTC. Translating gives CASSQVASGGGNEQFF.

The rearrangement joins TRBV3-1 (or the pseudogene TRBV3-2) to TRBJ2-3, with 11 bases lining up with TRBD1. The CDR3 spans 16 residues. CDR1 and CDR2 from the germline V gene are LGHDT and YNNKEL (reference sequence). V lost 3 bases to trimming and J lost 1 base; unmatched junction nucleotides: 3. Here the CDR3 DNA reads TGTGCCAGCAGCCACCCGGGACAGGGGGGCACAGATACGCAGTATTTT. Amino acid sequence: CASSHPGQGGTDTQYF.

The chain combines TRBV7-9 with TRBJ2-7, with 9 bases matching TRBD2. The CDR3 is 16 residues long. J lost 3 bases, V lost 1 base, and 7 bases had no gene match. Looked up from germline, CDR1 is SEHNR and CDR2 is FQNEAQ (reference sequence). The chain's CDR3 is CASSLGASGEIYEQYF. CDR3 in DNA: TGTGCCAGCAGCTTAGGGGCTAGCGGGGAAATCTACGAGCAGTACTTC.

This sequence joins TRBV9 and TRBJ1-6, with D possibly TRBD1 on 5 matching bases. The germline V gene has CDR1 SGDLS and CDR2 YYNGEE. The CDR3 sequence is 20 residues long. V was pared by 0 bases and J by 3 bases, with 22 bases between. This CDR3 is CASSVDVGRSGTDYNSPLHF. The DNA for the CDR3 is TGTGCCAGCAGCGTAGATGTTGGGAGGAGTGGGACCGACTATAATTCACCCCTCCACTTT.

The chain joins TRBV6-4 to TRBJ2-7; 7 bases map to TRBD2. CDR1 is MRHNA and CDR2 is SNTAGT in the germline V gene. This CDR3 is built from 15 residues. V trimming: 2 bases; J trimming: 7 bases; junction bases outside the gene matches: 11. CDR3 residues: CASSDPPAGDREQYF. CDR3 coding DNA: TGTGCCAGCAGTGACCCACCTGCGGGGGATAGGGAGCAGTACTTC.

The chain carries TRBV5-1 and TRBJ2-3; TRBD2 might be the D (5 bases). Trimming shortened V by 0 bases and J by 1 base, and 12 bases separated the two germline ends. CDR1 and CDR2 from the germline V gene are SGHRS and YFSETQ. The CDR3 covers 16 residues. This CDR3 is CASSLGVGEGTDTQYF. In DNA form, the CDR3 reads TGCGCCAGCAGCTTGGGGGTGGGAGAGGGCACAGATACGCAGTATTTT.

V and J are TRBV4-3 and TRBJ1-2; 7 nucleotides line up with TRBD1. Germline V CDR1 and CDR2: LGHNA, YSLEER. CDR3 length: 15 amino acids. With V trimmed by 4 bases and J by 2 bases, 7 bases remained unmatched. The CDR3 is CASSPEGQSNYGYTF. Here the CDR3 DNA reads TGCGCCAGCAGCCCGGAGGGACAGTCGAACTATGGCTACACCTTC.

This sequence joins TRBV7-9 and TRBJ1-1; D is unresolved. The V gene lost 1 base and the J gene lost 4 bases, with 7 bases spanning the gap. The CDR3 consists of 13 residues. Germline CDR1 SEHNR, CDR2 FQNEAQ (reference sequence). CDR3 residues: CASSLDEGTEAFF. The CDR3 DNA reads TGTGCCAGCAGCTTAGATGAGGGCACTGAAGCTTTCTTT.

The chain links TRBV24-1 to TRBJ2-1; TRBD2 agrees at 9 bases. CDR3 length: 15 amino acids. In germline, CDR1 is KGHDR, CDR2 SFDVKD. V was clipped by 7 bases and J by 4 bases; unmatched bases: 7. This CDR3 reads CATRRGSGGYNEQFF. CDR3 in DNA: TGTGCCACCAGGAGGGGTAGCGGGGGATACAATGAGCAGTTCTTC.